Following are 19 T cell receptor beta chains from one sample sequenced in a study of blood T cell repertoires in COVID-19. The protocol was immunoSEQ multiplex PCR, while the TCRdb copy is restricted to in-frame clones and leaves out a portion. The sample carries under 350,000 clones, over 85% recorded once. Material for sequencing was peripheral blood. The receptors originated from a woman aged 25 to 39 with COVID-19, enrolled during active disease.

This clone appeared a single time. The chain joins TRBV3-1 (or the pseudogene TRBV3-2) to TRBJ1-3, with D perhaps matching TRBD1 (5 bases). Germline lookup yields CDR1 LGHDT and CDR2 YNNKEL (reference sequence). The V and J ends lost 3 bases and 0 bases respectively, with 18 bases between them. There are 18 residues in the CDR3. CDR3 in amino acids: CASSHVPGWEFSGNTIYF. CDR3 nucleotide sequence: TGTGCCAGCAGCCACGTCCCAGGGTGGGAATTCTCTGGAAACACCATATATTTT.

The V and J genes are TRBV6-4 and TRBJ2-3; TRBD2 matches at 8 bases. The CDR3 is made up of 16 amino acids. Germline CDR1 reads MRHNA; CDR2 reads SNTAGT. Trimming took 0 bases from V and 10 from J; bases not matched to a gene: 12. The DNA for the CDR3 is TGTGCCAGCAGTGACTCAAATAGCGGGGACTTCGGGGCGCAGTATTTT. Protein: CASSDSNSGDFGAQYF.

The rearrangement joins TRBV5-4 to TRBJ2-5; 7 positions match TRBD1. V was clipped by 4 bases and J by 3 bases; unmatched bases: 3. Germline assignment: CDR1 SGHNT and CDR2 YYREEE (reference sequence). The CDR3 has 13 residues. CDR3 sequence: CASSPGGEETQYF. CDR3 DNA: TGTGCCAGCAGCCCAGGGGGTGAAGAGACCCAGTACTTC.

This clone appeared a single time. The genes are TRBV6-5 and TRBJ1-6; 8 bases map to TRBD1. The CDR3 consists of 14 residues. Germline CDR1 and CDR2: MNHEY and SVGAGI. V was clipped by 6 bases and J by 7 bases; unmatched bases: 5. The CDR3 loop is CASSLDRGNSPLHF. CDR3 DNA sequence: TGTGCCAGCAGCCTTGACAGGGGAAATTCACCCCTCCACTTT.

Written as DNA, the CDR3 is TGTGCCAGTAGTATCGGGGACAGGGTGAACACTGAAGCTTTCTTT. Protein product: CASSIGDRVNTEAFF. This chain joins TRBV19 and TRBJ1-1, with 9 bases that match TRBD1. The CDR3 extends over 15 amino acids. The germline CDR1 and CDR2 sequences are LNHDA and SQIVND (reference sequence). Trimming removed 3 bases from V and 0 bases from J; junction bases left unmatched: 2.

This chain joins TRBV10-1 and TRBJ2-2; tentatively, D is TRBD2 (5 bases). The germline V gene has CDR1 WNHNN and CDR2 SYGVQD (reference sequence). V was clipped by 5 bases and J by 4 bases, with 17 bases between them. The CDR3 runs 16 residues. In DNA, the CDR3 is TGCGCCAGCAGTCCGGGTAGAGGGCGAAGCACCGGGGAGCTGTTTTTT. Its translation: CASSPGRGRSTGELFF.

This clone occurred a few times. The gene calls are TRBV11-2 and TRBJ1-2; TRBD1 might be the D (5 bases). Germline V gene sequence: CDR1 SGHAT, CDR2 FQNNGV. CDR3 length equals 15 residues. Trimming removed 2 bases at V and 2 bases at J, with 12 bases between. Here the CDR3 reads CASSLIPTDNYGYTF. CDR3 nucleotides: TGTGCCAGCAGCTTAATTCCGACAGACAACTATGGCTACACCTTC.

V and J are TRBV5-1 and TRBJ1-1, with D perhaps matching TRBD1 (6 bases). CDR1 is SGHRS, CDR2 YFSETQ, per germline. CDR3 length equals 14 residues. Trimming stripped 0 bases from V and 3 bases from J, with 9 bases between. The CDR3 DNA follows: TGCGCCAGCAGCTTGGGGACAGCTTACACTGAAGCTTTCTTT. This translates into CASSLGTAYTEAFF.

This clone was found once. The chain recombines TRBV6-5 with TRBJ2-7, with D perhaps matching TRBD1 (5 bases). This CDR3 has 13 residues. Per germline, CDR1 MNHEY and CDR2 SVGAGI. V was cut by 6 bases and J by 7 bases, with 16 bases left in between. CDR3 sequence (DNA): TGTGCCAGCAGAGATCCAGGGTTAACGGAGCAGTACGTC. Amino acids: CASRDPGLTEQYV.

This rearrangement joins TRBV19 to TRBJ2-1; 7 nucleotides align to TRBD1. The trim removed 4 bases at V and 5 bases at J, leaving 2 bases unmatched. Germline CDR1 and CDR2: LNHDA and SQIVND (reference sequence). This CDR3 is built from 13 residues. DNA for the CDR3: TGTGCCAGTAGTAGAACAGGGGACAATGAGCAGTTCTTC. Amino acid sequence: CASSRTGDNEQFF.

The chain combines TRBV25-1 with TRBJ2-7; 8 bases map to TRBD1. This CDR3 is 16 amino acids long. The germline gives CDR1 MGHDK, CDR2 SYGVNS. J gave up 2 bases and V 3 bases, and 9 bases lay outside the gene matches. The CDR3 loop reads CASSDYTGGPTYEQYF. The CDR3 region has the DNA TGTGCCAGCAGTGATTATACAGGGGGTCCCACCTACGAGCAGTACTTC.

The chain links TRBV19 to TRBJ2-5, with 8 bases lining up with TRBD2. Germline CDR1 and CDR2: LNHDA and SQIVND (reference sequence). This CDR3 spans 13 amino acids. The ends lost 7 bases at V and 2 bases at J; junction bases unmatched: 3. CDR3 DNA sequence: TGTGCCAGTAACCTAGCGGGTCAAGAGACCCAGTACTTC. Its translation is CASNLAGQETQYF. The whole variable domain, remainder taken from reference TRBV19 and TRBJ2-5, is DGGITQSPKYLFRKEGQNVTLSCEQNLNHDAMYWYRQDPGQGLRLIYYSQIVNDFQKGDIAEGYSVSREKKESFPLTVTSAQKNPTAFYLCASNLAGQETQYFGPGTRLLVL.

This clone was observed a single time. This chain joins TRBV5-1 and TRBJ1-1; D is perhaps TRBD1 (5 bases). Trimming shortened V by 0 bases and J by 5 bases, and 14 bases separated the two germline ends. Germline V gene data show CDR1 as SGHRS and CDR2 as YFSETQ. The CDR3 sequence is 15 residues long. In DNA form, the CDR3 reads TGCGCCAGCAGCTTGGACTTGCAGGGTCTAACTGAAGCTTTCTTT. Protein: CASSLDLQGLTEAFF.

The chain employs TRBV6-5 and TRBJ2-5, with TRBD1 as a possible D gene (5 bases). The V gene lost 2 bases and the J gene lost 2 bases, with 12 bases spanning the gap. Germline V gene lookup returns CDR1 MNHEY and CDR2 SVGAGI. This CDR3 contains 15 residues. The CDR3 is CASSYGTGLQETQYF. The CDR3 nucleotides are TGTGCCAGCAGTTACGGTACAGGTTTACAAGAGACCCAGTACTTC.

This chain links TRBV5-8 with TRBJ1-4; D may be TRBD1 (6 bases). The germline gives CDR1 SGHTS, CDR2 YDEGEE. The CDR3 is made up of 15 amino acids. The ends were cut back, 0 bases at V and 3 bases at J, with 9 bases in the middle. CDR3 DNA sequence: TGTGCCAGCAGCTTGGTGGCAGGGGCTAATGAAAAACTGTTTTTT. Encoded protein: CASSLVAGANEKLFF. Variable domain in full (rest from reference TRBV5-8 and TRBJ1-4): EAGVTQSPTHLIKTRGQQATLRCSPISGHTSVYWYQQALGLGLQFLLWYDEGEERNRGNFPPRFSGRQFPNYSSELNVNALELEDSALYLCASSLVAGANEKLFFGSGTQLSVL.

V usage is TRBV12-3 or TRBV12-4 and J usage is TRBJ2-7, with 8 bases identical to TRBD1. V was pared by 2 bases and J by 4 bases, with 1 base of the junction left unmatched. CDR3 size: 13 residues. The DNA of the CDR3 is TGTGCCAGCAGTTTACGACAGGGGTACGAGCAGTACGTC. It codes for CASSLRQGYEQYV.

The chain recombines TRBV10-1 with TRBJ1-2, with no clear D. The ends were cut back, 3 bases at V and 1 base at J, with 6 bases in the middle. CDR1 is WNHNN, CDR2 SYGVQD, per germline (reference sequence). CDR3 length: 13 residues. CDR3 region: CASSDSFNYGYTF. In DNA form, the CDR3 reads TGCGCCAGCAGTGACAGTTTTAACTATGGCTACACCTTC.

In nucleotides, the CDR3 is TGTGCCAGCTCACCACCGGTCCAGGGGCCTTTCGGTGGCTACACCTTC. It translates to CASSPPVQGPFGGYTF. The chain joins TRBV18 to TRBJ1-2, with a weak D call TRBD1 (6 bases). This CDR3 has 16 residues. Trimming cost V 0 bases and J 7 bases, with 18 bases left between them. Germline CDR1 KGHSH, CDR2 LQKENI.

This clone came up once. This chain uses TRBV19 with TRBJ1-1; D is possibly TRBD1 (6 bases). The CDR3 contains 18 residues. Trimming pared 7 bases from V and 6 bases from J, leaving 30 bases between. Germline V lookup: CDR1 LNHDA, CDR2 SQIVND (reference sequence). CDR3 nucleotide sequence: TGTGCCAGTAAGAACCCCCGAGACAGGCGATCCCTTTGGGCTGAAGCTTTCTTT. This encodes CASKNPRDRRSLWAEAFF.